These 6 T cell receptor beta chains came from one sample sequenced in a study of blood T cell repertoires in COVID-19. The assay was immunoSEQ multiplex PCR, and TCRdb's table has in-frame clones only and misses some. The sample holds more than 350,000 clones, about 87% seen once. Specimen: PBMCs or T cells enriched from blood (not recorded which). These receptor sequences come from a woman between 45 and 60 years old who had recovered from COVID-19.

The genes are TRBV7-9 and TRBJ2-7; 7 bases map to TRBD1. CDR3 length equals 14 residues. Germline trimming cut 3 bases from V and 0 bases from J; bases unmatched to any gene: 2. The germline CDR1 and CDR2 sequences are SEHNR and FQNEAQ (reference sequence). The CDR3 nucleotides are TGTGCCAGCAGCTTCACAGGGGCCTCCTACGAGCAGTACTTC. Protein: CASSFTGASYEQYF.

The chain recombines TRBV27 with TRBJ2-3, with TRBD1 matching over 9 bases. There are 15 residues in the CDR3. Germline CDR1 and CDR2: MNHEY and SMNVEV (reference sequence). V trimming: 6 bases; J trimming: 0 bases; junction bases outside the gene matches: 4. CDR3 region: CASRGQGYSTDTQYF. Here the CDR3 DNA reads TGTGCCAGCAGGGGACAGGGTTATAGCACAGATACGCAGTATTTT.

V and J are TRBV6-1 and TRBJ1-2; the D gene is possibly TRBD1 (5 bases). Germline CDR1 reads MNHNS; CDR2 reads SASEGT. Trimming took off 0 bases at V and 8 bases at J, with 25 bases between the two ends. The CDR3 loop spans 18 amino acids. CDR3 DNA: TGTGCCAGCAGTGAAGCGCTTCGGAGTCGGGGGGTCCCCCCCGGCTACACCTTC. Protein product: CASSEALRSRGVPPGYTF.

This clone was observed once. The rearrangement joins TRBV2 to TRBJ2-1, with 9 bases lining up with TRBD2. The V segment lost 8 bases and the J segment 6 bases; nucleotides outside the gene matches: 5. The CDR3 extends over 13 amino acids. Germline CDR1 SNHLY, CDR2 FYNNEI. The CDR3 region has the DNA TGTGCCAGCTGCGGGGGGGCTTCCAATGAGCAGTTCTTC. Its translation: CASCGGASNEQFF.

V and J are TRBV7-9 and TRBJ1-1; 8 nucleotides line up with TRBD1. The CDR3 totals 12 residues. Germline CDR1 is SEHNR and CDR2 is FQNEAQ (reference sequence). The V segment lost 5 bases and the J segment 6 bases; nucleotides outside the gene matches: 2. The CDR3 DNA is TGTGCCAGCAGCCCAGGGGGCGCTGAAGCTTTCTTT. This encodes CASSPGGAEAFF.

The chain links TRBV27 to TRBJ2-1; TRBD1 aligns across 9 bases. Trimming at V came to 9 bases and at J to 9 bases, leaving 9 bases not matched to a gene. Germline V CDR1 and CDR2: MNHEY, SMNVEV (reference sequence). The CDR3 is made up of 13 amino acids. CDR3 residues: CASRDRGKVEQFF. For the CDR3, the DNA is TGTGCCAGTCGTGACAGGGGGAAGGTTGAGCAGTTCTTC.